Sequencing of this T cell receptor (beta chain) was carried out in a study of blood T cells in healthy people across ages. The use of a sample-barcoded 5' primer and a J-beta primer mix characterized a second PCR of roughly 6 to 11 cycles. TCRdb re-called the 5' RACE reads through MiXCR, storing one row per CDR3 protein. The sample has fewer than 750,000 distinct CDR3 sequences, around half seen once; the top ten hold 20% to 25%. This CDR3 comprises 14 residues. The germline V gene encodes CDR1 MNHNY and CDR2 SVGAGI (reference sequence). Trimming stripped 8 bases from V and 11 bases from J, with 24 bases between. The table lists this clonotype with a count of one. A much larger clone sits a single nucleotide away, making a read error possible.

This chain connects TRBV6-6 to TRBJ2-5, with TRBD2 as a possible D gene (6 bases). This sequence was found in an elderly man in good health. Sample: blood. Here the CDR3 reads CASSTGVSYNEQYF. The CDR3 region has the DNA TGTGCCAGCTCTACGGGAGTGAGCTACAATGAGCAGTACTTC.